This T cell receptor beta chain was observed in a study of OX40 agonist ivuxolimab in advanced cancers. CDR1 and CDR2 (germline): LGHNA, YNFKEQ. J gave up 7 bases and V 3 bases, and 12 bases lay outside the gene matches. The CDR3 is 16 residues long. Points from the study as a whole: Low normalized T-cell clonal expansion also characterized some of the nonresponders.

As regards this clone: Its matching antigen is unknown.

Only in-frame clones appear in the TCRdb table, and some are missing; sequencing was by immunoSEQ multiplex PCR. Seen here are some 89,000 clones, around 84% observed once, and the top ten hold about 1.7%. The chain combines TRBV4-2 with TRBJ1-5; 7 bases are a match to TRBD1. The source was CD4+ or CD8+ T cells sorted from blood, collected in a trial of the OX40 agonist ivuxolimab. This TCR was recovered from an adult with an advanced solid tumor such as melanoma, head and neck, liver or kidney cancer. DNA of the CDR3: TGTGCCAGCAGCCAGGAACAGGGGCACCCAGGGCAGCCCCAGCATTTT. Translation gives CASSQEQGHPGQPQHF.